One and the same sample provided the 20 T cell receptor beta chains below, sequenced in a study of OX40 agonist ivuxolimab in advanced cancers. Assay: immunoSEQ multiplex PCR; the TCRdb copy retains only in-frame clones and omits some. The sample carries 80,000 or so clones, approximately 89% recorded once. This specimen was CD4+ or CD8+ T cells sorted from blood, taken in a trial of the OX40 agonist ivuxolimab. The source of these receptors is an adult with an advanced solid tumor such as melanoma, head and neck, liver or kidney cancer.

The CDR3 here is CAWSIPGPAKTQYF. CDR3 DNA: TGTGCCTGGAGTATACCGGGACCTGCGAAGACCCAGTACTTC. The rearrangement links TRBV30 to TRBJ2-5, with D tentatively TRBD1 or TRBD2 (5 bases each). The CDR3 is made up of 14 amino acids. The ends were cut back, 2 bases at V and 6 bases at J, with 16 bases in the middle. Germline V gives CDR1 GTSNPN, CDR2 SVGIG (reference sequence).

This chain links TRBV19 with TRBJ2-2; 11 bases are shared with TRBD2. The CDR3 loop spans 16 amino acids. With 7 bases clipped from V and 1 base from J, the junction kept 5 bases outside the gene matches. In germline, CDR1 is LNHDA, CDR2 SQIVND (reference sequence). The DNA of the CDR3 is TGTGCCAGTAAAAGGCTAGCGGGGGGGAACACCGGGGAGCTGTTTTTT. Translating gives CASKRLAGGNTGELFF.

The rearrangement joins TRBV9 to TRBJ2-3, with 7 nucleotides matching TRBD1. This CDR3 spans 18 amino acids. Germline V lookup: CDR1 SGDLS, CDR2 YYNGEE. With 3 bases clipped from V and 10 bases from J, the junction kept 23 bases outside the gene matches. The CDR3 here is CASSAPGTVDFLAGSQYF. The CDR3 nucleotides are TGTGCCAGCAGCGCTCCCGGGACAGTGGACTTTCTCGCTGGCTCGCAGTATTTT.

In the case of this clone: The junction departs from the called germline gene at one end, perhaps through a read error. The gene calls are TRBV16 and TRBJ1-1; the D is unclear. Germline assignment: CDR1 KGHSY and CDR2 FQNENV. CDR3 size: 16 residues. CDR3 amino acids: CASSPASQLSGLRMGF. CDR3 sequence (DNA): TGTGCCAGCAGCCCAGCTAGTCAGCTCAGTGGATTAAGAATGGGCTTT.

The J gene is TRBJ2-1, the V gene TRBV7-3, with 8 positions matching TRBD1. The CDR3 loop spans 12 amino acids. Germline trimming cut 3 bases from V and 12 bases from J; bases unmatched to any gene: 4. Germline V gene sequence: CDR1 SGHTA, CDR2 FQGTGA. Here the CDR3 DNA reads TGTGCCAGCAGCTTTACCGGACAGGGGCAGTTCTTC. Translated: CASSFTGQGQFF. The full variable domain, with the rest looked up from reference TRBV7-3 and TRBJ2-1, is GAGVSQTPSNKVTEKGKYVELRCDPISGHTALYWYRQSLGQGPEFLIYFQGTGAADDSGLPNDRFFAVRPEGSVSTLKIQRTERGDSAVYLCASSFTGQGQFFGPGTRLTVL.

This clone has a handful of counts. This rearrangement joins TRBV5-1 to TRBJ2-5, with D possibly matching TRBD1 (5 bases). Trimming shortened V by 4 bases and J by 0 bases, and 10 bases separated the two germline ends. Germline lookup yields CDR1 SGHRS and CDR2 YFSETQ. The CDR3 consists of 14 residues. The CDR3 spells CASSPPGNQETQYF. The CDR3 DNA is TGCGCCAGCAGCCCACCAGGGAACCAAGAGACCCAGTACTTC.

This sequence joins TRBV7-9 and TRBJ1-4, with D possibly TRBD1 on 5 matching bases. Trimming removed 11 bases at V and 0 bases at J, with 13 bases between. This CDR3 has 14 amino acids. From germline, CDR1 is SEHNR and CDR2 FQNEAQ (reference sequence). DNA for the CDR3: TGTGCCGGTAATGGGGGTCCAACTAATGAAAAACTGTTTTTT. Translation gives CAGNGGPTNEKLFF.

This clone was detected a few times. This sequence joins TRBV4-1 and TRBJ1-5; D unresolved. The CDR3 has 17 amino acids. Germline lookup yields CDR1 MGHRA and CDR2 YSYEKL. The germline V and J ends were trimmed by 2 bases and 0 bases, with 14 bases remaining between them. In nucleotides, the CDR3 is TGCGCCAGCAGCCAATTAGATGGGGTCTTTAGCAATCAGCCCCAGCATTTT. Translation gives CASSQLDGVFSNQPQHF.

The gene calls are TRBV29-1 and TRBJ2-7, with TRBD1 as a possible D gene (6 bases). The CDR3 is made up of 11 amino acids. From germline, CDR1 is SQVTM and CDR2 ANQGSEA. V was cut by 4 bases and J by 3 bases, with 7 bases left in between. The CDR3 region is CSVGTDYEQYF. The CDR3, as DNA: TGCAGCGTTGGGACAGACTACGAGCAGTACTTC.

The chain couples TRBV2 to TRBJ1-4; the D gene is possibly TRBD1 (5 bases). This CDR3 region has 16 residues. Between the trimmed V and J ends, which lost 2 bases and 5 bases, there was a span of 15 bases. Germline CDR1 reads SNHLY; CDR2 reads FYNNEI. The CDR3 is CASSERGVWENEKLFF. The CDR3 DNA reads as TGTGCCAGCAGTGAACGGGGGGTGTGGGAGAATGAAAAACTGTTTTTT.

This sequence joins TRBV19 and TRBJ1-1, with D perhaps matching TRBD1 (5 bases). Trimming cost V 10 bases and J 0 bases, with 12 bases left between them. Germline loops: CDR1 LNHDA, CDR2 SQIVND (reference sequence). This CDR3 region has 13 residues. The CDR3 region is CATQEGMNTEAFF. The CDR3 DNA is TGTGCCACCCAGGAGGGGATGAACACTGAAGCTTTCTTT.

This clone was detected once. This CDR3 is CASSNARPGYNEQFF. For the CDR3, the DNA is TGTGCCAGCAGCAACGCGAGGCCCGGGTACAATGAGCAGTTCTTC. J is TRBJ2-1 and V is TRBV7-2; no firm D call. The V and J ends lost 5 bases and 4 bases respectively, with 15 bases between them. The CDR3 sequence is 15 residues long. Looked up from germline, CDR1 is SGHTA and CDR2 is FQGNSA. The variable domain in full, completed from reference TRBV7-2 and TRBJ2-1, reads GAGVSQSPSNKVTEKGKDVELRCDPISGHTALYWYRQSLGQGLEFLIYFQGNSAPDKSGLPSDRFSAERTGGSVSTLTIQRTQQEDSAVYLCASSNARPGYNEQFFGPGTRLTVL.

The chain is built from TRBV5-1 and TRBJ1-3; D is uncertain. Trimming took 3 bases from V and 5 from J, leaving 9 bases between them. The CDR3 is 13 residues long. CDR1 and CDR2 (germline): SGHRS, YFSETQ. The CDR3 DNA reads TGCGCCAGCAGCTCTGTCGACCGAAACACCATATATTTT. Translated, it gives CASSSVDRNTIYF.

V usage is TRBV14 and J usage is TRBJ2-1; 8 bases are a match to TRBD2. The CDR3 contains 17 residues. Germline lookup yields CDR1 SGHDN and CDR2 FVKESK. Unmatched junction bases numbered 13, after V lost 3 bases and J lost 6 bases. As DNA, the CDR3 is TGTGCCAGCAGCCAGGATCCGAGCGGGACTAGATTCAATGAGCAGTTCTTC. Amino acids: CASSQDPSGTRFNEQFF.

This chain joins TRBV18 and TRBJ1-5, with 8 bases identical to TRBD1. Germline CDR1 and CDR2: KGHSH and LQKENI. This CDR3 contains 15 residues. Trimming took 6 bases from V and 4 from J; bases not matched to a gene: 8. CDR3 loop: CASSGQGAKNQPQHF. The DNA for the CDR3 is TGTGCCAGCTCTGGCCAGGGGGCTAAAAATCAGCCCCAGCATTTT. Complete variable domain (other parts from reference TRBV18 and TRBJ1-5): NAGVMQNPRHLVRRRGQEARLRCSPMKGHSHVYWYRQLPEEGLKFMVYLQKENIIDESGMPKERFSAEFPKEGPSILRIQQVVRGDSAAYFCASSGQGAKNQPQHFGDGTRLSIL.

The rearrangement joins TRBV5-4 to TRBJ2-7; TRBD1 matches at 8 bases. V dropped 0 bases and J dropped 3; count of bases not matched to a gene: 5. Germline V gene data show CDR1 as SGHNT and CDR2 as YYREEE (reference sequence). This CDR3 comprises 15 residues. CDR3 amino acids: CASSLDSRGLYEQYF. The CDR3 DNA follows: TGTGCCAGCAGCTTGGACTCCAGGGGGCTCTACGAGCAGTACTTC.

DNA of the CDR3: TGTGCCAGCAGGGCGACAGGTAGCTCCTACGAGCAGTACTTC. Protein: CASRATGSSYEQYF. The chain combines TRBV28 with TRBJ2-7, with D maybe TRBD1 (6 bases). The length of the CDR3 is 14 residues. V lost 6 bases and J lost 0, with 12 bases in between. Germline lookup yields CDR1 MDHEN and CDR2 SYDVKM.

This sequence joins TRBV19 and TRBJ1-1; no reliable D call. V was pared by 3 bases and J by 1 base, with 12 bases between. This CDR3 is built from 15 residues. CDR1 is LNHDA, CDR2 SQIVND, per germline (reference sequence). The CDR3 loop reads CASSIQGGPNTEAFF. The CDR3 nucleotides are TGTGCCAGTAGTATTCAAGGCGGGCCGAACACTGAAGCTTTCTTT.

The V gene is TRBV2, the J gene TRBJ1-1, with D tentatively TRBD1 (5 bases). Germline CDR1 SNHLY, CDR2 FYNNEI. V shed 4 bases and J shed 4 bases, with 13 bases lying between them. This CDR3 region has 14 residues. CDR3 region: CASSGEGLGTEAFF. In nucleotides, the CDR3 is TGTGCCAGCAGTGGGGAGGGGTTGGGCACTGAAGCTTTCTTT.

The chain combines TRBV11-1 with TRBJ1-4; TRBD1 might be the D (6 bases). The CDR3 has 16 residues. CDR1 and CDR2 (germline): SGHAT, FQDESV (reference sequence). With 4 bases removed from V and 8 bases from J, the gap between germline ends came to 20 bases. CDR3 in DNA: TGTGCCAGCAGCTCGGGACATCCGAAAGGATGGGAAAAACTGTTTTTT. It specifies CASSSGHPKGWEKLFF.